This passage covers 26 T cell receptor beta chains from one sample sequenced in a study of shared T cell receptors in the human thymus. Libraries were prepared by immunoSEQ multiplex PCR; TCRdb keeps only in-frame clonotypes and omits some of them. This table has 640,000 or so clones, around 87% appearing once. A further study also used this sample, focusing on human thymus T cells.

The sequenced sample was thymocytes. Every receptor here comes from a boy under two years old with a congenital heart defect.

The chain couples TRBV12-5 to TRBJ2-1; tentative D call: TRBD2 (5 bases). The CDR3 contains 13 residues. Trimming pared 0 bases from V and 7 bases from J, leaving 7 bases between. Per germline, CDR1 LGHNT and CDR2 FRNRAP. The CDR3: CASGLVSGNEQFF. CDR3 bases: TGTGCTAGTGGTTTGGTATCGGGGAATGAGCAGTTCTTC.

The chain carries TRBV4-1 and TRBJ2-5; 7 bases match TRBD1. The length of the CDR3 is 14 residues. The V gene's germline CDR1 is MGHRA and CDR2 YSYEKL. Trimming took 6 bases from V and 3 from J; bases not matched to a gene: 7. In DNA, the CDR3 is TGCGCCAGCAGGACTGGACAGGCAGAAGAGACCCAGTACTTC. Its translation is CASRTGQAEETQYF.

The table lists this clone with a count of one. The chain combines TRBV10-3 with TRBJ1-1, with D tentatively TRBD1 (5 bases). The CDR3 is 16 amino acids. Germline CDR1 ENHRY, CDR2 SYGVKD. Trimming left V 1 base short and J 2 bases short, with 14 bases between. The CDR3 reads CAISEFCSDSNTEAFF. CDR3 DNA sequence: TGTGCCATCAGTGAGTTTTGTTCCGACAGCAACACTGAAGCTTTCTTT.

The chain carries TRBV10-2 and TRBJ2-1, with 10 bases that match TRBD1. The CDR3 has 17 residues. V shed 6 bases, J shed 6 bases, and the junction held 14 bases outside the gene matches. CDR1 WSHSY and CDR2 SAAADI come from the germline V gene. This CDR3 is CASRPSDRDRGSNEQFF. CDR3 bases: TGCGCCAGCAGACCCTCAGACCGGGACAGGGGATCCAATGAGCAGTTCTTC.

The chain has TRBV6-1 and TRBJ2-7; D not certain. With 4 bases removed from V and 0 bases from J, the gap between germline ends came to 13 bases. The V gene's germline CDR1 is MNHNS and CDR2 SASEGT. This CDR3 has 15 amino acids. CDR3 sequence: CASSAQTESSYEQYF. CDR3 coding DNA: TGTGCCAGCAGTGCTCAGACGGAGAGCTCCTACGAGCAGTACTTC.

This chain's CDR3 is CASSEVGGATGELFF. DNA of the CDR3: TGTGCCAGCAGTGAAGTCGGGGGGGCTACCGGGGAGCTGTTTTTT. The chain uses TRBV2 and TRBJ2-2; 8 bases match TRBD2. The CDR3 covers 15 residues. Germline trimming cut 1 base from V and 5 bases from J; bases unmatched to any gene: 3. Germline V CDR1 and CDR2: SNHLY, FYNNEI.

The chain carries TRBV7-2 and TRBJ2-7, with a weak D call TRBD1 (5 bases). V shed 5 bases and J shed 2 bases, with 19 bases lying between them. CDR3 size: 16 residues. Germline loops: CDR1 SGHTA, CDR2 FQGNSA. Written as DNA, the CDR3 is TGTGCCAGCAGCCCAGGGTTCGGAGCATGGGCCTACGAGCAGTACTTC. Protein product: CASSPGFGAWAYEQYF.

This clone turned up a few times. J is TRBJ2-7 and V is TRBV28; 8 bases line up with TRBD1. The germline CDR1 and CDR2 sequences are MDHEN and SYDVKM. V was clipped by 2 bases and J by 2 bases; unmatched bases: 11. The CDR3 extends over 17 amino acids. This CDR3 is CASSLGNGTGHAYEQYF. DNA of the CDR3: TGTGCCAGCAGTTTAGGGAACGGGACAGGACATGCCTACGAGCAGTACTTC.

The DNA of the CDR3 is TGTGCCAGCAGCTTATTTCTGGCTACAGGAAACGAGCAGTACTTC. As protein: CASSLFLATGNEQYF. The rearrangement joins TRBV11-2 to TRBJ2-7; a possible D gene is TRBD1 (5 bases). Trimming stripped 2 bases from V and 5 bases from J, with 16 bases between. This CDR3 comprises 15 residues. Germline V gene lookup returns CDR1 SGHAT and CDR2 FQNNGV.

The CDR3 DNA follows: TGTGTCAGAAGCTCTTACGGGACAGGGGTCTACGAGCAGTACTTC. Encoded protein: CVRSSYGTGVYEQYF. The chain combines TRBV7-5 with TRBJ2-7; TRBD1 reflects the table's D call only, with no check against the DNA. TRBV7-5 is a pseudogene locus. CDR3 length: 15 amino acids.

This sequence joins TRBV7-9 and TRBJ2-2; 7 bases map to TRBD1. This CDR3 has 15 amino acids. After removal of 5 bases from V and 4 bases from J, the junction contained 7 bases not matched to a gene. CDR1 and CDR2 (germline): SEHNR, FQNEAQ (reference sequence). The CDR3 nucleotides are TGTGCCAGCAGCGAACAGGGGAGTTGCACCGGGGAGCTGTTTTTT. Encoded protein: CASSEQGSCTGELFF.

The chain is built from TRBV7-9 and TRBJ2-1, with TRBD2 matching 12 bases. Germline values: CDR1 SEHNR, CDR2 FQNEAQ (reference sequence). The CDR3 loop spans 19 amino acids. J gave up 0 bases and V 5 bases, and 11 bases lay outside the gene matches. For the CDR3, the DNA is TGTGCCAGCAGCCTACCGACTAGCGGGGGTGGGAACTCCTACAATGAGCAGTTCTTC. As protein: CASSLPTSGGGNSYNEQFF.

J is TRBJ2-3 and V is TRBV9; 12 bases fit TRBD2. V lost 3 bases to trimming and J lost 4 bases; unmatched junction nucleotides: 6. Germline V CDR1 and CDR2: SGDLS, YYNGEE. The CDR3 is 16 residues long. The CDR3 reads CASSGSSGRVPDTQYF. CDR3 DNA sequence: TGTGCCAGCAGCGGGTCTAGCGGGAGGGTACCAGATACGCAGTATTTT. The entire variable domain, with the rest obtained from reference TRBV9 and TRBJ2-3, is as follows: DSGVTQTPKHLITATGQRVTLRCSPRSGDLSVYWYQQSLDQGLQFLIQYYNGEERAKGNILERFSAQQFPDLHSELNLSSLELGDSALYFCASSGSSGRVPDTQYFGPGTRLTVL.

The chain joins TRBV23-1 to TRBJ1-5; weak D call: TRBD1 (5 bases). TRBV23-1 is assigned to the ORF class and has an uncertain function. V was pared by 0 bases and J by 6 bases, with 9 bases between. The CDR3 has 14 residues. DNA of the CDR3: TGCGCCAGCAGTCAATCAGGAGGGGTTCAGCCCCAGCATTTT. This sequence encodes CASSQSGGVQPQHF.

The chain has TRBV11-2 and TRBJ1-5; D is ambiguous. V was shortened by 5 bases and J by 4 bases, with 9 bases between the two germline ends. Germline V gene lookup returns CDR1 SGHAT and CDR2 FQNNGV. The length of the CDR3 is 13 residues. The CDR3 region has the DNA TGTGCCAGCAGCCACACACCTAATCAGCCCCAGCATTTT. This encodes CASSHTPNQPQHF.

The V and J genes are TRBV9 and TRBJ2-1; maybe TRBD2 (6 bases). The CDR3 is 15 residues long. CDR1 is SGDLS, CDR2 YYNGEE, per germline. The V gene lost 4 bases and the J gene lost 4 bases, with 15 bases spanning the gap. CDR3 nucleotide sequence: TGTGCCAGCAGCCCGCGGGACCCACCTTACAATGAGCAGTTCTTC. Translated: CASSPRDPPYNEQFF.

The rearrangement joins TRBV4-1 to TRBJ2-5; D is uncertain. Trimming left V 1 base short and J 5 bases short, with 20 bases between. The CDR3 sequence is 17 residues long. Germline lookup yields CDR1 MGHRA and CDR2 YSYEKL. In DNA, the CDR3 is TGCGCCAGCAGCCAAGGACCTTACCCCCACTACCGCGAGACCCAGTACTTC. Translation: CASSQGPYPHYRETQYF.

The rearrangement uses TRBV11-1 and TRBJ1-1; 8 nucleotides line up with TRBD1. Germline values: CDR1 SGHAT, CDR2 FQDESV (reference sequence). The CDR3 length is 13 residues. V dropped 7 bases and J dropped 5; count of bases not matched to a gene: 6. CDR3 in amino acids: CASIRTGSTEAFF. The CDR3 DNA reads TGTGCCAGCATAAGGACAGGGAGTACTGAAGCTTTCTTT.

The chain is built from TRBV5-1 and TRBJ2-1; weak D call: TRBD1 (5 bases). V lost 0 bases to trimming and J lost 10 bases, with 8 bases between them. Germline assignment: CDR1 SGHRS and CDR2 YFSETQ. The CDR3 sequence is 12 residues long. CDR3 sequence reads: CASSLDAGEQFF. DNA of the CDR3: TGCGCCAGCAGCTTGGATGCAGGGGAGCAGTTCTTC. The complete variable domain, with remaining parts taken from reference TRBV5-1 and TRBJ2-1, reads KAGVTQTPRYLIKTRGQQVTLSCSPISGHRSVSWYQQTPGQGLQFLFEYFSETQRNKGNFPGRFSGRQFSNSRSEMNVSTLELGDSALYLCASSLDAGEQFFGPGTRLTVL.

The chain carries TRBV6-5 and TRBJ2-1, with TRBD1 matching 9 bases. V shed 8 bases, J shed 5 bases, and the junction held 4 bases outside the gene matches. The CDR3 has 13 residues. Germline V gene data show CDR1 as MNHEY and CDR2 as SVGAGI. This CDR3 reads CASGGQGHNEQFF. As DNA, the CDR3 is TGTGCCAGCGGGGGACAGGGACACAATGAGCAGTTCTTC.

The chain has TRBV2 and TRBJ2-2; TRBD1 matches at 9 bases. The V segment lost 6 bases and the J segment 3 bases; nucleotides outside the gene matches: 11. CDR1 is SNHLY, CDR2 FYNNEI, per germline. The CDR3 is 17 amino acids. This chain's CDR3 is CASRALGQGGDTGELFF. CDR3 sequence (DNA): TGTGCCAGCAGGGCCCTGGGACAGGGTGGGGACACCGGGGAGCTGTTTTTT.

This sequence joins TRBV28 and TRBJ2-4; D unclear. Germline assignment: CDR1 MDHEN and CDR2 SYDVKM. The CDR3 has 12 residues. Deletions cut 7 bases from V and 4 bases from J, with 8 bases between. Written as DNA, the CDR3 is TGTGCCAGCAAATCGACAAAAAACATTCAGTACTTC. It is translated as CASKSTKNIQYF.

The V call is TRBV19, the J call TRBJ1-5; possibly TRBD1 for D (6 bases). The CDR3 totals 17 residues. Germline V gene sequence: CDR1 LNHDA, CDR2 SQIVND (reference sequence). The V gene lost 6 bases and the J gene lost 0 bases, with 18 bases spanning the gap. The DNA of the CDR3 is TGTGCCAGTAGGAACCGGGACATTCCCTATAGCAATCAGCCCCAGCATTTT. Its protein product is CASRNRDIPYSNQPQHF.

The chain combines TRBV5-1 with TRBJ2-7, with TRBD1 identical over 9 bases. Germline CDR1 is SGHRS and CDR2 is YFSETQ. CDR3 length: 14 amino acids. The V and J ends lost 3 bases and 1 base, in that order; junction bases with no gene match: 2. The CDR3 sequence is CASSYGTGSYEQYF. In DNA form, the CDR3 reads TGCGCCAGCAGCTACGGGACAGGGTCCTACGAGCAGTACTTC. The whole variable domain, filled in from reference TRBV5-1 and TRBJ2-7, reads KAGVTQTPRYLIKTRGQQVTLSCSPISGHRSVSWYQQTPGQGLQFLFEYFSETQRNKGNFPGRFSGRQFSNSRSEMNVSTLELGDSALYLCASSYGTGSYEQYFGPGTRLTVT.

The chain links TRBV11-2 to TRBJ2-7, with a weak D call TRBD1 (6 bases). The CDR3 spans 15 residues. The germline V gene has CDR1 SGHAT and CDR2 FQNNGV. V gave up 4 bases and J gave up 2 bases, with 15 bases separating them. CDR3 nucleotide sequence: TGTGCCAGCAGCTCCCTGGACAGTGAAGCCTACGAGCAGTACTTC. Protein sequence: CASSSLDSEAYEQYF.

Note on this clone: Distinct nucleotide sequences in the sample also encode this CDR3. The chain recombines TRBV7-8 with TRBJ1-1; the D gene is possibly TRBD1 (5 bases). The CDR3 is 12 amino acids. Germline lookup yields CDR1 SGHVS and CDR2 FQNEAQ. V was shortened by 1 base and J by 8 bases, with 8 bases between the two germline ends. CDR3: CASSLGGAEAFF. CDR3 nucleotide sequence: TGTGCCAGCAGCTTAGGTGGGGCAGAAGCTTTCTTT.